Here is one T cell receptor beta chain with its context. The data originate from a study of long-term antiretroviral therapy in people with HIV. V lost 4 bases to trimming and J lost 4 bases; unmatched junction nucleotides: 8. The germline CDR1 and CDR2 sequences are MDHEN and SYDVKM. This CDR3 has 16 residues. Sequencing relied on immunoSEQ assay v3.0, run at survey level. Clones were sequenced by immunoSEQ multiplex PCR, and TCRdb holds only the in-frame ones, with some missing. The table has 20,000 to 25,000 clones, approximately 84% seen once. Sequencing used unsorted PBMCs, obtained 0.5 years before starting antiretroviral therapy. The genes are TRBV28 and TRBJ1-4; TRBD1 matches 8 bases. The TCR comes from a middle-aged man with HIV. CDR3 residues: CASSSTLQGDNEKLFF. The CDR3 nucleotides read TGTGCCAGCAGTTCCACCTTACAGGGGGATAATGAAAAACTGTTTTTT.